This T cell receptor (beta chain) was recovered during a study of CD8 T cells in ankylosing spondylitis. The CDR3 is 10 amino acids. Trimming cost V 9 bases and J 6 bases, with 9 bases left between them. Per germline, CDR1 MNHEY and CDR2 SMNVEV (reference sequence). Remarks on this clonotype: Its cognate antigen is unknown.

Regarding the study as a whole: For ankylosing spondylitis blood, a TCR beta motif of about 8 highly homologous variants appeared characteristic.

One entry per CDR3 protein results from TCRdb running MiXCR on the 5' RACE reads. The data show about 340,000 distinct CDR3 sequences, more than 20% seen once. The receptor comes from a male donor with ankylosing spondylitis or in good health (not recorded which). The sample taken for sequencing was blood, either unsorted or a sorted T cell fraction (not recorded which). This chain connects TRBV27 to TRBJ2-7; D might be TRBD2 (5 bases). CDR3 DNA sequence: TGTGCCAGTGGCAGCGGCGAGCAGTACTTC. This translates into CASGSGEQYF.